This TCR beta chain was recorded in a study of T-cell reconstitution after alpha-beta-depleted transplantation in children. Preparing the TCRbeta library involved the use of unique molecular identifiers. A single record per CDR3 protein comes from TCRdb applying MiXCR to the PCR reads. The data show around 240,000 distinct CDR3 sequences, around 8.9% seen once. The CDR3 runs to 20 residues. With 3 bases removed from V and 4 bases from J, the gap between germline ends came to 30 bases. This clonotype has more than one count but fewer than ten. The material sequenced was PBMCs from the stem cell graft donor, taken from the stem cell graft. The origin of this receptor is a human donor who donated a stem cell graft to a child with SCID. V and J are TRBV12-3 or TRBV12-4 and TRBJ1-1, with D tentatively TRBD1 (6 bases). The CDR3 sequence is CASSFTRGRGLRPSGTEAFF. The CDR3 nucleotides read TGTGCCAGCAGTTTTACCCGGGGCAGGGGTCTCCGACCGTCGGGCACTGAAGCTTTCTTT.